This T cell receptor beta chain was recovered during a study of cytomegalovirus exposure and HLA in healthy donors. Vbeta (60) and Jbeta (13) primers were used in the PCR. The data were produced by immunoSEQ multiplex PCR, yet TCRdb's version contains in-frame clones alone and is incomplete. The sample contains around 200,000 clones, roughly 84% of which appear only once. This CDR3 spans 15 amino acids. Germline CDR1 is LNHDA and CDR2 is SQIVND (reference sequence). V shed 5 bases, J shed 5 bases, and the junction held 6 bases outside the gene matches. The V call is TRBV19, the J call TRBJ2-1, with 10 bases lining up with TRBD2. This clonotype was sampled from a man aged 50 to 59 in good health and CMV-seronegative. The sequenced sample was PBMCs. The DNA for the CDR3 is TGTGCCAGTAGTCCTGGACTAGCGGTTAACAATGAGCAGTTCTTC. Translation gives CASSPGLAVNNEQFF.